This TCR beta chain was retrieved from a study of blood T cells in healthy people across ages. On the study more broadly: Per two T cells, about one barcoded beta molecule was captured through template switching.

Together with a sample-barcoded 5' primer, a J-beta primer mix was included in a second PCR lasting about 7 to 12 cycles. TCRdb recomputed calls from the 5' RACE reads with MiXCR, one row per CDR3 protein. The repertoire holds roughly 700,000 distinct CDR3 sequences, approximately 31% seen once, with 15% in the top ten. This CDR3 is built from 13 residues. The germline CDR1 and CDR2 sequences are MNHGY and SAAAGT. With respect to this clonotype: Its antigen is unknown. A much larger clone sits a single nucleotide away, making a read error possible.

Regarding the study as a whole: In these data, TCR beta diversity tracked strongly with naive T cell percentage. Whereas aged donors had fewer naive CD4+ cells, long-lived donors had more of them and higher diversity.

The clonotype comes from a woman of 80 years or more in good health. The chain employs TRBV6-8 and TRBJ2-5; 10 bases match TRBD1. Judging by the DNA end, TRBJ2-7 fits better; the J call may be wrong. Sample: blood. CDR3 in DNA: TGTGCCGTGGCCGGGACAGGGGTGGGCGAGCAGTACTTC. Its translation is CAVAGTGVGEQYF.